This entry describes one T cell receptor (beta chain). The CDR3 covers 15 residues. Trimming cost V 3 bases and J 3 bases, with 14 bases left between them. Looked up from germline, CDR1 is SNHLY and CDR2 is FYNNEI. These data are taken from a study of control samples from healthy donors and cancer patients. Clones were read by immunoSEQ multiplex PCR, and TCRdb kept only the in-frame ones, dropping some. The sample shows some 190,000 clones, 91% of them seen only once. The sequencing sample was made of blood. The sequence was obtained from a man aged 25 to 40 in good health. The chain employs TRBV2 and TRBJ1-1; weak D call: TRBD1 (6 bases). This chain's CDR3 is CASSDSGGVDTEAFF. Here the CDR3 DNA reads TGTGCCAGCAGTGATAGCGGGGGCGTCGACACTGAAGCTTTCTTT.